The 9 T cell receptor beta chains presented below share a single source sample, sequenced in a study of persistence of HIV-infected CD4 T cells. For these TCRs, the target antigens are not known. Stimulation used 8.5 to 10 ug/mL lysate from CMV-infected fibroblasts. CD40L/CD69 double-negative CD45RO-high memory CD4+ T cells were collected. Sequencing used immunoSEQ version 4 in survey mode. TCRdb's table, derived via immunoSEQ multiplex PCR, lists solely in-frame clones and lacks some. Here the sample spans 48,000 or so clones, about four fifths being singletons. The sample consisted of CD4+ T cells sorted from PBMCs after approximately 20-hour stimulation, taken from a patient who received antiretroviral therapy. The source is an adult man with HIV who was CMV-seropositive.

The V call is TRBV9, the J call TRBJ1-6, with TRBD1 identical over 7 bases. This CDR3 region has 15 residues. V lost 4 bases to trimming and J lost 7 bases; unmatched junction nucleotides: 8. The germline V gene has CDR1 SGDLS and CDR2 YYNGEE. The CDR3 DNA reads TGTGCCAGCAGCACTCTTGGACAGGCGAATTCACCCCTCCACTTT. Translation: CASSTLGQANSPLHF.

The chain has TRBV7-2 and TRBJ2-4; D is undetermined. Germline CDR1 reads SGHTA; CDR2 reads FQGNSA. V lost 1 base to trimming and J lost 5 bases, with 9 bases between them. The CDR3 is 14 residues long. CDR3 in amino acids: CASSLVGRQNIQYF. Written as DNA, the CDR3 is TGTGCCAGCAGCTTAGTGGGCAGGCAAAACATTCAGTACTTC.

This clone has a single count. V and J are TRBV11-3 and TRBJ1-1; D gene ambiguous. The CDR3 loop spans 13 amino acids. Germline CDR1 is SGHNT and CDR2 is YENEEA. With 1 base removed from V and 3 bases from J, the gap between germline ends came to 6 bases. The DNA of the CDR3 is TGTGCCAGCAGCTTAGGGAGGGACACTGAAGCTTTCTTT. It is translated as CASSLGRDTEAFF.

The V and J genes are TRBV7-6 and TRBJ2-3; a possible D gene is TRBD1 (6 bases). CDR3 size: 13 residues. CDR1 and CDR2 from the germline V gene are SGHVS and FNYEAQ. V lost 5 bases and J 2 bases, leaving 8 bases between the germline ends. CDR3 residues: CASSRGNTDTQYF. The DNA of the CDR3 is TGTGCCAGCAGCAGGGGGAACACAGATACGCAGTATTTT.

The count of this clone is one. This chain joins TRBV25-1 and TRBJ2-6, with 12 bases that match TRBD1. The CDR3 length is 17 residues. Germline assignment: CDR1 MGHDK and CDR2 SYGVNS. Germline trimming cut 5 bases from V and 3 bases from J; bases unmatched to any gene: 5. Written as DNA, the CDR3 is TGTGCCAGCAGTCGGGGACAGGGGGCGCTTGGGGCCAACGTCCTGACTTTC. It is translated as CASSRGQGALGANVLTF.

This clone has just one count. The J gene is TRBJ2-5, the V gene TRBV5-6; the match to TRBD2 covers 9 bases. CDR1 is SGHDT, CDR2 YYEEEE, per germline. CDR3 size: 19 residues. The ends lost 0 bases at V and 0 bases at J; junction bases unmatched: 12. CDR3 in DNA: TGTGCCAGCAGCTTGGCCAGGGCAATGCTAGCGGGGTACCAAGAGACCCAGTACTTC. It codes for CASSLARAMLAGYQETQYF.

The V call is TRBV19, the J call TRBJ2-3; 9 bases map to TRBD1. Germline lookup yields CDR1 LNHDA and CDR2 SQIVND (reference sequence). The CDR3 loop spans 16 amino acids. Trimming cost V 4 bases and J 4 bases; bases outside gene matches: 9. DNA for the CDR3: TGTGCCAGTAGTACCCGGGACAGGGTCTGGGCAGATACGCAGTATTTT. Residues: CASSTRDRVWADTQYF.

This clone has only a few counts. A read error may account for a junction end that differs from germline. The chain combines TRBV3-1 (or the pseudogene TRBV3-2) with TRBJ1-6; D gene unclear. CDR1 and CDR2 (germline): LGHDT, YNNKEL (reference sequence). This CDR3 has 14 amino acids. The CDR3 region is CASSQDQRVGGILF. Written as DNA, the CDR3 is TGTGCCAGCAGCCAAGATCAGAGGGTTGGAGGAATTCTTTTT.

This clone was observed a handful of times. J is TRBJ1-3 and V is TRBV28, with D uncertain. V lost 6 bases and J 4 bases, leaving 13 bases between the germline ends. The CDR3 totals 14 residues. CDR1 is MDHEN, CDR2 SYDVKM, per germline. CDR3 bases: TGTGCCAGCAGAACCACATGGACCGGAAACACCATATATTTT. Protein: CASRTTWTGNTIYF.